The next 10 T cell receptor beta chains were all read from a single sample in a study of blood T cell repertoires in COVID-19. The repertoire was sequenced with immunoSEQ multiplex PCR; TCRdb's copy has only in-frame clones and lacks some. Of roughly 100,000 clones listed, about 80% are singletons. The sequenced material came from peripheral blood. These receptors were obtained from a woman older than 75 with active or convalescent COVID-19.

This sequence joins TRBV5-1 and TRBJ1-6; no firm D call. The germline gives CDR1 SGHRS, CDR2 YFSETQ. Trimming took off 4 bases at V and 8 bases at J, with 19 bases between the two ends. The CDR3 length is 16 residues. The CDR3 region is CASSPGAERSYSPLHF. Written as DNA, the CDR3 is TGCGCCAGCAGCCCTGGAGCAGAACGGTCTTATTCACCCCTCCACTTT.

CDR3 sequence reads: CASSVEENTEAFF. CDR3 nucleotide sequence: TGTGCCAGCAGTGTGGAGGAGAACACTGAAGCTTTCTTT. The chain recombines TRBV6-4 with TRBJ1-1; D not resolved. This CDR3 comprises 13 residues. Trimming took 4 bases from V and 1 from J, leaving 7 bases between them. Looked up from germline, CDR1 is MRHNA and CDR2 is SNTAGT.

The chain carries TRBV6-2 or TRBV6-3 and TRBJ1-1; D is perhaps TRBD1 (6 bases). Per germline, CDR1 MNHEY and CDR2 SVGEGT. The CDR3 loop spans 13 amino acids. V lost 4 bases and J 1 base, leaving 7 bases between the germline ends. The CDR3 region has the DNA TGTGCCAGCAGTTCGACAGGGAACACTGAAGCTTTCTTT. This gives the protein CASSSTGNTEAFF.

This chain joins TRBV9 and TRBJ2-1; D call uncertain. The CDR3 has 15 residues. Germline CDR1 reads SGDLS; CDR2 reads YYNGEE. V was cut by 3 bases and J by 1 base, with 11 bases left in between. The CDR3, as DNA: TGTGCCAGCAGCGAAAAGCTAGTGTCCTACAATGAGCAGTTCTTC. Its translation is CASSEKLVSYNEQFF. The full variable domain, its missing parts supplied by reference TRBV9 and TRBJ2-1, is DSGVTQTPKHLITATGQRVTLRCSPRSGDLSVYWYQQSLDQGLQFLIQYYNGEERAKGNILERFSAQQFPDLHSELNLSSLELGDSALYFCASSEKLVSYNEQFFGPGTRLTVL.

The chain joins TRBV7-6 to TRBJ2-5; D call uncertain. CDR1 and CDR2 (germline): SGHVS, FNYEAQ. The CDR3 consists of 12 residues. Between the trimmed V and J ends, which lost 4 bases and 1 base, there was a span of 4 bases. The CDR3 DNA sequence: TGTGCCAGCAGCTCATTCCAAGAGACCCAGTACTTC. This gives the protein CASSSFQETQYF.

This chain links TRBV6-5 with TRBJ1-4, with D perhaps TRBD1 (5 bases). In germline, CDR1 is MNHEY, CDR2 SVGAGI. This CDR3 is 15 amino acids long. Trimming stripped 0 bases from V and 7 bases from J, with 12 bases between. This chain's CDR3 is CASSYSAGRGEKLFF. The CDR3 bases are TGTGCCAGCAGTTACTCGGCAGGGCGAGGTGAAAAACTGTTTTTT.

V usage is TRBV28 and J usage is TRBJ1-4; the D gene is possibly TRBD1 (5 bases). Germline V lookup: CDR1 MDHEN, CDR2 SYDVKM. V was clipped by 6 bases and J by 8 bases, with 13 bases between them. The CDR3 is 13 residues long. The CDR3 spells CASRGQSREKLFF. The CDR3 coding sequence is TGTGCCAGCAGGGGGCAGAGTCGGGAAAAACTGTTTTTT.

The V call is TRBV5-4, the J call TRBJ1-6; tentative D call: TRBD1 (5 bases). The CDR3 has 14 residues. Germline values: CDR1 SGHNT, CDR2 YYREEE (reference sequence). The V end lost 4 bases, the J end lost 9 bases, and 14 bases lay between the germline ends. In DNA form, the CDR3 reads TGTGCCAGCAGCCCAGGGTATCTGGGTTCACCCCTCCACTTT. Its translation is CASSPGYLGSPLHF.

The rearrangement joins TRBV19 to TRBJ2-4; D possibly corresponds to TRBD2 (5 bases). The CDR3 is made up of 14 amino acids. V lost 7 bases to trimming and J lost 1 base, with 11 bases between them. The germline gives CDR1 LNHDA, CDR2 SQIVND (reference sequence). CDR3 loop: CASTPDWAKNIQYF. CDR3 nucleotides: TGTGCCAGTACACCGGACTGGGCCAAAAACATTCAGTACTTC.

This chain links TRBV9 with TRBJ2-1, with a weak D call TRBD1 (6 bases). The CDR3 extends over 14 amino acids. V was cut by 2 bases and J by 7 bases, with 13 bases left in between. CDR1 and CDR2 (germline): SGDLS, YYNGEE. The CDR3 region is CASSVRDRPNEQFF. CDR3 DNA sequence: TGTGCCAGCAGCGTTCGAGACAGGCCTAATGAGCAGTTCTTC.